A single T cell receptor beta chain is shown here with its context. The entry originates in a study of blood T cells in healthy people across ages. A second PCR, run for about 7 to 11 cycles, used a sample-barcoded 5' primer plus a J-beta primer mix. Every cDNA molecule bore a tag from a template-switch adaptor containing 12 random nucleotides. TCRdb redid the calling of the 5' RACE reads with MiXCR, one entry per CDR3 protein. The sample lists approximately 760,000 distinct CDR3 sequences, about 25% seen once, with just under 9.5% in the top ten. The CDR3 is 16 residues long. Germline V gives CDR1 LNHNV, CDR2 YYDKDF (reference sequence). In addition, the sample was reused for a study of T cells of mothers and their children.

Sequenced sample: blood. The gene calls are TRBV15 and TRBJ2-5; D is possibly TRBD1 (6 bases). The end of the DNA aligns better with TRBJ2-1, so the J call may be wrong. This receptor was obtained from a boy between 10 and 17 years old in good health. The CDR3 bases are TGTGCCACCAGCAGAGCCCCGAGGGGGACCCGCAATGAGCAGTTCTTC. It codes for CATSRAPRGTRNEQFF.